This T cell receptor beta chain comes out of a study of blood T cells in healthy people across ages. Study-wide points: Unsorted PBMC input precluded a conclusive naive versus antigen-experienced comparison. Per million T cells, the diversity of TCR beta decreased roughly linearly as age advanced.

Using a J-beta primer mix together with a sample-barcoded 5' primer, a second PCR was run for roughly 6 to 11 cycles. Paired-end reads containing CDR3 totaled no fewer than 3 million for each sample. MiXCR, applied by TCRdb to the 5' RACE reads, yields one record per CDR3 protein. The profile covers fewer than 750,000 distinct CDR3 sequences, with more than 45% appearing a single time and 13% taken by the ten largest. The V gene's germline CDR1 is SGHTA and CDR2 FQGTGA. CDR3 length: 15 amino acids. Peripheral blood was drawn, about 10 milliliters per donor. This clonotype was counted at least ten times. Its antigen is currently unknown. A read error may explain this, as a much larger clone is one base away.

The receptor comes from a woman of 80 years or more in good health. The chain uses TRBV7-3 and TRBJ2-1; D is uncertain. Judging by the DNA end, TRBJ2-7 fits better; the J call may be wrong. Sequenced material: blood. In DNA form, the CDR3 reads TGTGCCAGCAGCTTCCCAACTAATTCCTACAATGAGCAGTACTTC. Amino acid sequence: CASSFPTNSYNEQYF.